These 22 T cell receptor beta chains share one sample of origin, sequenced in a study of PD-1 blockade in classical Hodgkin lymphoma. TCRdb's copy holds only in-frame clones and misses some; the assay was immunoSEQ multiplex PCR. In the table there are 20,000 to 25,000 clones, roughly 94% of which are singletons. As to time point: newly diagnosed, previously untreated cHL patient sample. The specimen was peripheral blood mononuclear cells (PBMCs). The receptor set was obtained from a human donor with classical Hodgkin lymphoma.

V usage is TRBV13 and J usage is TRBJ2-1; 14 bases agree with TRBD2. The CDR3 extends over 18 amino acids. Germline loops: CDR1 PRHDT, CDR2 FYEKMQ (reference sequence). With V trimmed by 4 bases and J by 2 bases, 7 bases remained unmatched. CDR3 sequence (DNA): TGTGCCAGCAGCTCGACTAGCGGGGGGGTGGTCGCCTACAATGAGCAGTTCTTC. This sequence encodes CASSSTSGGVVAYNEQFF.

With respect to this clone: A much larger clone lies one base from this, so it may be a read error. This chain uses TRBV4-2 with TRBJ1-3, with no clear D. CDR1 is LGHNA, CDR2 YNFKEQ, per germline. There are 15 residues in the CDR3. The CDR3 loop is CASSLGPQSGDTIYF. In nucleotides, the CDR3 is TGTGCCAGCAGCCTTGGTCCACAATCTGGAGACACCATATATTTT.

The chain joins TRBV15 to TRBJ2-7; TRBD1 agrees at 10 bases. The germline V gene encodes CDR1 LNHNV and CDR2 YYDKDF (reference sequence). Trimming cost V 9 bases and J 1 base; bases outside gene matches: 12. The CDR3 loop spans 16 amino acids. The DNA for the CDR3 is TGTGCCACAAAACCAGGGCAGGGACAGGGGTCCTACGAGCAGTACTTC. Protein product: CATKPGQGQGSYEQYF.

This chain links TRBV4-1 with TRBJ2-1, with D unresolved. This CDR3 comprises 13 residues. V was shortened by 0 bases and J by 5 bases, with 5 bases between the two germline ends. The germline V gene encodes CDR1 MGHRA and CDR2 YSYEKL. The CDR3 bases are TGCGCCAGCAGCCAAGACCAGCACAATGAGCAGTTCTTC. Protein product: CASSQDQHNEQFF.

V and J are TRBV4-1 and TRBJ2-2; no firm D call. Trimming shortened V by 4 bases and J by 1 base, and 10 bases separated the two germline ends. The CDR3 runs 15 residues. The germline CDR1 and CDR2 sequences are MGHRA and YSYEKL. The DNA for the CDR3 is TGCGCCAGCAGCCTGGAAGTGGGGAACACCGGGGAGCTGTTTTTT. It yields the protein CASSLEVGNTGELFF.

The DNA for the CDR3 is TGTGCCAGCACCAGTAGATTCGGGACAGGTAGCACAGATACGCAGTATTTT. It translates to CASTSRFGTGSTDTQYF. The chain couples TRBV13 to TRBJ2-3; TRBD1 matches at 8 bases. Trimming removed 7 bases from V and 0 bases from J; junction bases left unmatched: 12. Germline values: CDR1 PRHDT, CDR2 FYEKMQ (reference sequence). The CDR3 length is 17 residues.

This chain links TRBV6-1 with TRBJ2-7; D is unclear. This CDR3 is built from 13 residues. Germline CDR1 is MNHNS and CDR2 is SASEGT. Trimming shortened V by 1 base and J by 7 bases, and 11 bases separated the two germline ends. This CDR3 is CASSEEVGLEQYF. Written as DNA, the CDR3 is TGTGCCAGCAGTGAAGAGGTAGGCTTGGAGCAGTACTTC.

The chain is built from TRBV7-9 and TRBJ1-4; the D is unclear. The CDR3 is 13 amino acids. V shed 4 bases and J shed 12 bases, with 15 bases lying between them. Germline assignment: CDR1 SEHNR and CDR2 FQNEAQ (reference sequence). The CDR3 loop is CASSSGSGSELFF. CDR3 coding DNA: TGTGCCAGCAGCTCCGGTAGCGGCTCTGAACTGTTTTTT. Full variable domain (rest looked up from reference TRBV7-9 and TRBJ1-4): DTGVSQNPRHKITKRGQNVTFRCDPISEHNRLYWYRQTLGQGPEFLTYFQNEAQLEKSRLLSDRFSAERPKGSFSTLEIQRTEQGDSAMYLCASSSGSGSELFFGSGTQLSVL.

The CDR3 spells CASSQLAGGRETQYF. The CDR3 coding sequence is TGCGCCAGCAGCCAACTAGCGGGGGGGCGGGAGACCCAGTACTTC. V gene TRBV4-3 combines with J gene TRBJ2-5; 12 bases agree with TRBD2. CDR1 and CDR2 (germline): LGHNA, YSLEER. Germline trimming cut 2 bases from V and 5 bases from J; bases unmatched to any gene: 3. The CDR3 has 15 residues.

V usage is TRBV12-5 and J usage is TRBJ2-5; D call uncertain. Trimming stripped 4 bases from V and 5 bases from J, with 5 bases between. CDR3 length equals 11 residues. CDR1 LGHNT and CDR2 FRNRAP come from the germline V gene. CDR3: CASGSMETQYF. The CDR3 nucleotides are TGTGCTAGTGGTTCCATGGAGACCCAGTACTTC. The whole variable domain, filled in from reference TRBV12-5 and TRBJ2-5, reads DARVTQTPRHKVTEMGQEVTMRCQPILGHNTVFWYRQTMMQGLELLAYFRNRAPLDDSGMPKDRFSAEMPDATLATLKIQPSEPRDSAVYFCASGSMETQYFGPGTRLLVL.

The rearrangement joins TRBV18 to TRBJ1-4; D not certain. V was clipped by 4 bases and J by 6 bases, with 12 bases between them. This CDR3 spans 14 amino acids. The germline gives CDR1 KGHSH, CDR2 LQKENI. This CDR3 reads CASSLSRGDEKLFF. The CDR3 DNA reads TGTGCCAGCTCACTGTCACGCGGCGATGAAAAACTGTTTTTT.

This chain uses TRBV11-3 with TRBJ1-1; tentatively, D is TRBD1 (5 bases). The CDR3 consists of 16 residues. The V and J ends lost 3 bases and 1 base respectively, with 15 bases between them. CDR1 and CDR2 from the germline V gene are SGHNT and YENEEA. CDR3 amino acids: CASSLSGDLENTEAFF. DNA of the CDR3: TGTGCCAGCAGCTTGAGCGGGGACCTAGAGAACACTGAAGCTTTCTTT.

The chain has TRBV5-1 and TRBJ1-2; D may be TRBD1 (6 bases). This CDR3 comprises 14 residues. V lost 4 bases, J lost 4 bases, and 14 bases lay in between. Germline V CDR1 and CDR2: SGHRS, YFSETQ. CDR3 DNA: TGCGCCAGCAGCGACGCAGGGGCCCCCTATGGCTACACCTTC. Translating gives CASSDAGAPYGYTF.

The DNA for the CDR3 is TGTGCCAGCAGCAAAGTAGGGGGGGGAAGCAATCAGCCCCAGCATTTT. Protein product: CASSKVGGGSNQPQHF. This chain uses TRBV11-3 with TRBJ1-5, with D tentatively TRBD1 (6 bases). V dropped 5 bases and J dropped 1 base, with 15 bases sitting between them. CDR1 and CDR2 from the germline V gene are SGHNT and YENEEA. This CDR3 comprises 16 residues.

The V call is TRBV7-8, the J call TRBJ2-7; D tentatively reads TRBD1 or TRBD2 (5 bases each). V was pared by 5 bases and J by 0 bases, with 17 bases between. CDR3 length: 16 residues. From germline, CDR1 is SGHVS and CDR2 FQNEAQ. The CDR3 protein is CASSHRGRYTSYEQYF. For the CDR3, the DNA is TGTGCCAGCAGCCACCGGGGCAGGTACACCTCCTACGAGCAGTACTTC. The whole variable domain, filled in from reference TRBV7-8 and TRBJ2-7, reads GAGVSQSPRYKVAKRGQDVALRCDPISGHVSLFWYQQALGQGPEFLTYFQNEAQLDKSGLPSDRFFAERPEGSVSTLKIQRTQQEDSAVYLCASSHRGRYTSYEQYFGPGTRLTVT.

The rearrangement uses TRBV7-8 and TRBJ1-1; D ambiguous. Germline V CDR1 and CDR2: SGHVS, FQNEAQ. The CDR3 has 15 residues. The V end lost 1 base, the J end lost 5 bases, and 14 bases lay between the germline ends. CDR3 sequence: CASSLDTGPRTEAFF. DNA for the CDR3: TGTGCCAGCAGCTTAGATACGGGCCCGAGGACTGAAGCTTTCTTT.

This clone occurred once. The chain combines TRBV7-2 with TRBJ1-1; the D is unclear. From germline, CDR1 is SGHTA and CDR2 FQGNSA. CDR3 size: 14 residues. Trimming stripped 6 bases from V and 1 base from J, with 12 bases between. DNA of the CDR3: TGTGCCAGCAGTCCAAACGATCAGAACACTGAAGCTTTCTTT. It translates to CASSPNDQNTEAFF. The whole variable domain, filled in from reference TRBV7-2 and TRBJ1-1, reads GAGVSQSPSNKVTEKGKDVELRCDPISGHTALYWYRQSLGQGLEFLIYFQGNSAPDKSGLPSDRFSAERTGGSVSTLTIQRTQQEDSAVYLCASSPNDQNTEAFFGQGTRLTVV.

The J gene is TRBJ1-1, the V gene TRBV7-2; D might be TRBD1 (6 bases). The CDR3 has 14 amino acids. Germline CDR1 and CDR2: SGHTA and FQGNSA. Between the trimmed V and J ends, which lost 5 bases and 6 bases, there was a span of 16 bases. The CDR3 DNA reads TGTGCCAGCAGCCTAACGGGGGCATCAGCTGAAGCTTTCTTT. Translation gives CASSLTGASAEAFF.

This sequence joins TRBV6-5 and TRBJ1-1; D possibly corresponds to TRBD1 (5 bases). V was shortened by 10 bases and J by 3 bases, with 15 bases between the two germline ends. This CDR3 region has 13 residues. Germline V gene data show CDR1 as MNHEY and CDR2 as SVGAGI. The CDR3 nucleotides read TGTGCCACCCGCGTCGGGGCGGACACTGAAGCTTTCTTT. Translating gives CATRVGADTEAFF.

This sequence joins TRBV2 and TRBJ1-5, with 9 bases that match TRBD1. The J segment lost 6 bases and the V segment lost 8 bases, leaving 8 bases of the junction unmatched. The V gene's germline CDR1 is SNHLY and CDR2 FYNNEI. The CDR3 totals 14 residues. The CDR3 loop is CASGSQGATQPQHF. CDR3 sequence (DNA): TGTGCCAGCGGATCACAGGGGGCGACTCAGCCCCAGCATTTT.

The chain has TRBV6-4 and TRBJ2-3, with 8 positions matching TRBD2. Looked up from germline, CDR1 is MRHNA and CDR2 is SNTAGT. The CDR3 has 15 residues. Unmatched junction bases numbered 3, after V lost 3 bases and J lost 1 base. CDR3 sequence reads: CASSETAGGTDTQYF. CDR3 DNA sequence: TGTGCCAGCAGTGAGACAGCGGGGGGCACAGATACGCAGTATTTT.

The chain uses TRBV5-4 and TRBJ2-7; either TRBD1 or TRBD2 may fit D (5 bases each). Germline loops: CDR1 SGHNT, CDR2 YYREEE (reference sequence). Trimming cost V 3 bases and J 3 bases, with 13 bases left between them. The CDR3 spans 14 residues. CDR3 bases: TGTGCCAGCAGCTCTCCGGGACCGAACTACGAGCAGTACTTC. Translating gives CASSSPGPNYEQYF.